The text below deals with one T cell receptor (beta chain). V lost 4 bases and J lost 6, with 10 bases in between. The germline gives CDR1 MGHRA, CDR2 YSYEKL. This CDR3 has 13 residues. The data belong to a study of technical replicates of blood from a few donors. Generated by immunoSEQ multiplex PCR, the TCRdb table keeps only in-frame clones and is missing some. The table records around 79,000 clones, roughly 94% of them present only once. Sequencing was carried out using T cells isolated from PBMCs. The chain uses TRBV4-1 and TRBJ2-1; D ambiguous. The clonotype originates from a human donor in good health. CDR3 sequence reads: CASSPPPSNEQFF. CDR3 bases: TGCGCCAGCAGCCCCCCCCCGTCCAATGAGCAGTTCTTC.